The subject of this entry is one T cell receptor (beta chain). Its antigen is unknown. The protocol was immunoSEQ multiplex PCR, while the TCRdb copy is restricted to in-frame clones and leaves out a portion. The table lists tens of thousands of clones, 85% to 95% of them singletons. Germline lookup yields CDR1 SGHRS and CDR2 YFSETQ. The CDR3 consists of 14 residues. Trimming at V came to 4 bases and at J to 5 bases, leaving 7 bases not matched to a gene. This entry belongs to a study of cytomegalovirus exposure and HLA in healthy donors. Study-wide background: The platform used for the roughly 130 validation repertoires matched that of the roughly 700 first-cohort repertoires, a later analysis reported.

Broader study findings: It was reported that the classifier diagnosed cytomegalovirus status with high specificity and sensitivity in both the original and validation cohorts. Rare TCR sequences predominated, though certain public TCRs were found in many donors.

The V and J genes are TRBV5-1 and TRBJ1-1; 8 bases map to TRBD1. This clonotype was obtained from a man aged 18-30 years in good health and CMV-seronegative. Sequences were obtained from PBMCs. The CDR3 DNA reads TGCGCCAGCAGCCTGGCCAGGGGGCGGACTGAAGCTTTCTTT. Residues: CASSLARGRTEAFF.